This T cell receptor (beta chain) stems from a study of blood T cell repertoires in COVID-19. This CDR3 comprises 15 residues. The germline V and J ends were trimmed by 0 bases and 2 bases, with 10 bases remaining between them. Germline-derived CDR1 and CDR2 are LNHNV and YYDKDF (reference sequence). The data were produced by immunoSEQ multiplex PCR, yet TCRdb's version contains in-frame clones alone and is incomplete. Altogether approximately 68,000 clones are present, about nine tenths being singletons, with the ten largest covering about 4.4%. The specimen was peripheral blood. This TCR was recovered from a man aged 45 to 65 with active COVID-19. The V call is TRBV15, the J call TRBJ2-5; D gene uncertain. CDR3 amino acids: CATSRDPQQQETQYF. In nucleotides, the CDR3 is TGTGCCACCAGCAGAGATCCACAGCAACAAGAGACCCAGTACTTC.